Presented here are 21 T cell receptor beta chains from one specimen sequenced in a study of neoadjuvant nivolumab and ipilimumab in lung cancer. Here immunoSEQ multiplex PCR was the method, and the copy in TCRdb shows in-frame clones only, minus some. This table holds about 20,000 clones, around 80% found once. Sequenced material: tumor tissue, taken after neoadjuvant nivolumab, alone or with ipilimumab, at or shortly before surgery. The receptors come from an adult with non-small cell lung cancer.

The CDR3 DNA reads TGTGCCATCACGTCTAGGGGGCCGGGGGACTACGAGCAGTACTTC. It yields the protein CAITSRGPGDYEQYF. This rearrangement joins TRBV25-1 to TRBJ2-7; possible D gene TRBD1, 7 bases. Trimming removed 10 bases from V and 3 bases from J, with 22 bases in between. The germline V gene encodes CDR1 MGHDK and CDR2 SYGVNS. The CDR3 runs 15 residues.

This rearrangement joins TRBV20-1 to TRBJ1-2; D gene unclear. This CDR3 has 11 residues. The V end was cut by 3 bases, the J end by 5 bases, with 7 bases between. The germline V gene has CDR1 DFQATT and CDR2 SNEGSKA (reference sequence). In nucleotides, the CDR3 is TGCAGTGCTAGTCCCGAGTATGGCTACACCTTC. Amino acid sequence: CSASPEYGYTF.

The chain uses TRBV5-1 and TRBJ2-5; D might be TRBD1 (5 bases). V was clipped by 1 base and J by 4 bases, with 8 bases between them. The length of the CDR3 is 13 residues. Germline V gene sequence: CDR1 SGHRS, CDR2 YFSETQ. CDR3 residues: CASSLNRGETQYF. The DNA for the CDR3 is TGCGCCAGCAGCTTGAATAGGGGAGAGACCCAGTACTTC.

The genes are TRBV5-6 and TRBJ2-2, with D unresolved. CDR1 SGHDT and CDR2 YYEEEE come from the germline V gene. Trimming cost V 3 bases and J 1 base, with 4 bases left between them. This CDR3 region has 13 residues. CDR3 sequence reads: CASSSWNTGELFF. CDR3 bases: TGTGCCAGCAGCTCGTGGAACACCGGGGAGCTGTTTTTT.

The chain joins TRBV30 to TRBJ2-2; D is uncertain. Per germline, CDR1 GTSNPN and CDR2 SVGIG (reference sequence). The ends were cut back, 0 bases at V and 5 bases at J, with 10 bases in the middle. The CDR3 extends over 14 amino acids. Written as DNA, the CDR3 is TGTGCCTGGAGTGTTAATCTTTATACCGGGGAGCTGTTTTTT. Amino acids: CAWSVNLYTGELFF.

This clone occurred once. This chain joins TRBV7-6 and TRBJ2-1; D perhaps matches TRBD1 (5 bases). The CDR3 has 16 residues. V was pared by 1 base and J by 0 bases, with 10 bases between. From germline, CDR1 is SGHVS and CDR2 FNYEAQ. CDR3 in DNA: TGTGCCAGCAGCTTAGTGGACACGAGCTCCTACAATGAGCAGTTCTTC. Translation gives CASSLVDTSSYNEQFF.

This clone was counted once. This rearrangement joins TRBV30 to TRBJ2-3; the D call may be TRBD1 or TRBD2 (5 bases each). The V gene's germline CDR1 is GTSNPN and CDR2 SVGIG (reference sequence). Trimming removed 2 bases from V and 3 bases from J, with 9 bases in between. The CDR3 runs to 13 residues. CDR3 DNA: TGTGCCTGGAGTCGGGGCTGGACAGATACGCAGTATTTT. This gives the protein CAWSRGWTDTQYF.

The gene calls are TRBV9 and TRBJ1-5, with 10 nucleotides matching TRBD1. CDR3 length: 15 residues. V lost 0 bases and J lost 5; bases outside the gene matches: 2. Germline values: CDR1 SGDLS, CDR2 YYNGEE. The CDR3 region is CASSVDGTGDQPQHF. CDR3 nucleotides: TGTGCCAGCAGCGTAGACGGGACAGGGGATCAGCCCCAGCATTTT.

This clone came up a few times. V and J are TRBV7-9 and TRBJ2-7; no firm D call. This CDR3 comprises 12 residues. The V gene's germline CDR1 is SEHNR and CDR2 FQNEAQ (reference sequence). The V end lost 5 bases, the J end lost 3 bases, and 8 bases lay between the germline ends. The CDR3 protein is CASSRKNYEQYF. CDR3 nucleotides: TGTGCCAGCAGCAGGAAAAACTACGAGCAGTACTTC.

V and J are TRBV5-4 and TRBJ2-7; 7 bases line up with TRBD2. V lost 4 bases and J lost 3; bases outside the gene matches: 4. CDR3 size: 13 residues. Germline CDR1 and CDR2: SGHNT and YYREEE (reference sequence). The DNA for the CDR3 is TGTGCCAGCAGCAGAGGACTAGTCTACGAGCAGTACTTC. As protein: CASSRGLVYEQYF.

The count of this clone is one. This sequence joins TRBV7-9 and TRBJ2-5; D ambiguous. Trimming took off 5 bases at V and 1 base at J, with 14 bases between the two ends. Germline V gene sequence: CDR1 SEHNR, CDR2 FQNEAQ (reference sequence). The CDR3 runs 15 residues. CDR3 residues: CASSPQKGPQETQYF. In nucleotides, the CDR3 is TGTGCCAGCAGCCCTCAGAAGGGCCCCCAAGAGACCCAGTACTTC.

V is TRBV2 and J is TRBJ1-5; D is possibly TRBD1 (6 bases). V was cut by 7 bases and J by 6 bases, with 16 bases left in between. CDR3 length: 14 residues. Per germline, CDR1 SNHLY and CDR2 FYNNEI. CDR3 nucleotides: TGTGCCAGCACCAAGGGGGAGGGAAGTCAGCCCCAGCATTTT. It specifies CASTKGEGSQPQHF.

This rearrangement joins TRBV4-1 to TRBJ2-1, with TRBD2 matching 7 bases. V was clipped by 0 bases and J by 0 bases; unmatched bases: 5. The CDR3 contains 17 residues. Germline loops: CDR1 MGHRA, CDR2 YSYEKL. CDR3 region: CASSQDAPSGSYNEQFF. The CDR3 coding sequence is TGCGCCAGCAGCCAAGATGCCCCTAGCGGCTCCTACAATGAGCAGTTCTTC.

The rearrangement joins TRBV30 to TRBJ2-1; D is uncertain. Germline CDR1 is GTSNPN and CDR2 is SVGIG (reference sequence). With 0 bases removed from V and 9 bases from J, the gap between germline ends came to 6 bases. The CDR3 loop spans 11 amino acids. The CDR3 DNA reads as TGTGCCTGGAGTGTACAGAGTGAGCAGTTCTTC. It codes for CAWSVQSEQFF.

This clone occurred a few times. The chain combines TRBV9 with TRBJ2-5; no definite D call. This CDR3 is built from 15 residues. Germline V gene lookup returns CDR1 SGDLS and CDR2 YYNGEE. V gave up 4 bases and J gave up 7 bases, with 20 bases separating them. CDR3 sequence: CASSPTLVNPATQYF. CDR3 sequence (DNA): TGTGCCAGCAGCCCCACTCTAGTAAACCCTGCGACCCAGTACTTC.

This clone has only one observation. J is TRBJ1-1 and V is TRBV30, with D perhaps matching TRBD1 (6 bases). Trimming cost V 4 bases and J 5 bases, with 17 bases left between them. Germline V gene sequence: CDR1 GTSNPN, CDR2 SVGIG (reference sequence). There are 14 residues in the CDR3. CDR3 coding DNA: TGTGCCTGGATCGCCAGGGGCCCGAGGACTGAAGCTTTCTTT. It specifies CAWIARGPRTEAFF.

The chain couples TRBV6-5 to TRBJ1-5; D gene unclear. This CDR3 has 15 amino acids. Germline values: CDR1 MNHEY, CDR2 SVGAGI. V gave up 6 bases and J gave up 2 bases, with 14 bases separating them. The CDR3 sequence is CASSGGQAGNQPQHF. The CDR3 nucleotides are TGTGCCAGCAGCGGAGGTCAGGCCGGCAATCAGCCCCAGCATTTT.

This clone is categorized as medium-sized. The V gene is TRBV18, the J gene TRBJ1-2; the D is unclear. Trimming pared 5 bases from V and 4 bases from J, leaving 8 bases between. The CDR3 has 12 residues. Per the germline V gene, CDR1 is KGHSH and CDR2 is LQKENI. The DNA of the CDR3 is TGTGCCAGCTCATCAGAGGCCTATGGCTACACCTTC. It specifies CASSSEAYGYTF.

There are a few counts of this clone. The chain has TRBV10-2 and TRBJ2-1; D ambiguous. Looked up from germline, CDR1 is WSHSY and CDR2 is SAAADI. V shed 0 bases and J shed 6 bases, with 9 bases lying between them. The CDR3 contains 14 residues. The CDR3, as DNA: TGCGCCAGCAGTGAGTCGAGAGGCCGCAATGAGCAGTTCTTC. This codes for CASSESRGRNEQFF.

In nucleotides, the CDR3 is TGTGCCAGCATCGGGACGGGGCCAGCCAGGGAGCAGTACTTC. Translation gives CASIGTGPAREQYF. The V and J genes are TRBV28 and TRBJ2-7; either TRBD1 or TRBD2 may supply D (5 bases each). V was trimmed by 7 bases and J by 7 bases, leaving 20 bases between them. Germline V gene data show CDR1 as MDHEN and CDR2 as SYDVKM. The CDR3 is made up of 14 amino acids.

The table lists this clone with a few counts. The V and J genes are TRBV7-9 and TRBJ1-1; the D gene is possibly TRBD1 (5 bases). Trimming removed 5 bases from V and 6 bases from J, with 19 bases in between. Germline CDR1 and CDR2: SEHNR and FQNEAQ (reference sequence). The CDR3 sequence is 15 residues long. The CDR3 protein is CASSLLTLQGAEAFF. The DNA of the CDR3 is TGTGCCAGCAGCCTGCTAACGCTGCAGGGAGCTGAAGCTTTCTTT.